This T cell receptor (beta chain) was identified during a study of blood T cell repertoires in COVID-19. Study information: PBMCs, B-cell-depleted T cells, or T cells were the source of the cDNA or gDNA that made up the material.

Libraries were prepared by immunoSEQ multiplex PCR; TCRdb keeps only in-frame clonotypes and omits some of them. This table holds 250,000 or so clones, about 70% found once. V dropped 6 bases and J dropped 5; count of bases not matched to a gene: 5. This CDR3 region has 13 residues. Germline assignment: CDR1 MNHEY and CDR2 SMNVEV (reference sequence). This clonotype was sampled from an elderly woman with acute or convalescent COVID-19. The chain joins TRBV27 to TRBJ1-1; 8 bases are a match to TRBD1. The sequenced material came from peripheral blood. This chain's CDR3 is CASRDGQGTEAFF. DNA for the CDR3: TGTGCCAGCAGGGATGGACAGGGTACTGAAGCTTTCTTT.